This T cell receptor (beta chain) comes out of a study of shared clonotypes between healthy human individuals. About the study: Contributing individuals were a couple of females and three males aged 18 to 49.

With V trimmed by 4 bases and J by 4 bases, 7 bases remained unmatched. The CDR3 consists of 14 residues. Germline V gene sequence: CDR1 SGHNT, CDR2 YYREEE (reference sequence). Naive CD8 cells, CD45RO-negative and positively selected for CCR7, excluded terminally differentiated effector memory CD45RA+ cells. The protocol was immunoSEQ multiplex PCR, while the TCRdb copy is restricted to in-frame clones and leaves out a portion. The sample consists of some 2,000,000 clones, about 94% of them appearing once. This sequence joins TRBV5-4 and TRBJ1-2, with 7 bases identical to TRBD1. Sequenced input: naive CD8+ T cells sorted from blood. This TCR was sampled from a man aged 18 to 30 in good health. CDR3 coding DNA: TGTGCCAGCAGCCAACCGGGACAGAGCTATGGCTACACCTTC. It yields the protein CASSQPGQSYGYTF.